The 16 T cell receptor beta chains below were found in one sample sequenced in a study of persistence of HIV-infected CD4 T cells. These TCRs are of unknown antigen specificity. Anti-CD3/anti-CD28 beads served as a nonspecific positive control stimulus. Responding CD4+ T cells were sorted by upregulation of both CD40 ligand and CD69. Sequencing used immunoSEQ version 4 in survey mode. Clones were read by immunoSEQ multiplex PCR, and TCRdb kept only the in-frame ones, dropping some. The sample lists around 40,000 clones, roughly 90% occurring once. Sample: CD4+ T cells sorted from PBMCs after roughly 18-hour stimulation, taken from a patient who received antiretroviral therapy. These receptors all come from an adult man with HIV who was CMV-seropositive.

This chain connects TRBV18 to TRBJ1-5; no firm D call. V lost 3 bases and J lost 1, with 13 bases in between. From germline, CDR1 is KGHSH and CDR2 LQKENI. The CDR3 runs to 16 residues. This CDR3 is CASSPFGHGSNQPQHF. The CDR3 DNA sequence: TGTGCCAGCTCACCTTTTGGGCACGGCAGCAATCAGCCCCAGCATTTT.

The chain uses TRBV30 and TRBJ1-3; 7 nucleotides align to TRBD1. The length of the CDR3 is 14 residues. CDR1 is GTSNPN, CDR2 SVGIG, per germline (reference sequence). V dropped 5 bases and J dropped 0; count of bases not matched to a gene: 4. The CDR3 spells CAWSGQASGNTIYF. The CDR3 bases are TGTGCCTGGTCCGGACAGGCCTCTGGAAACACCATATATTTT.

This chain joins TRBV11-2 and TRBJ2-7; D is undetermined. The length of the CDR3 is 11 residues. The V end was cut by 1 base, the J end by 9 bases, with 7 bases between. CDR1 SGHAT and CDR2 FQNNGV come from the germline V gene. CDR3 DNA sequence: TGTGCCAGCAGCTTAGTTTCTGGGCAGTACTTC. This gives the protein CASSLVSGQYF.

The CDR3: CATSDGSTDTQYF. The CDR3 nucleotides are TGTGCCACCAGTGATGGGTCTACAGATACGCAGTATTTT. V usage is TRBV24-1 and J usage is TRBJ2-3; D uncertain. V was cut by 3 bases and J by 3 bases, with 6 bases left in between. Germline V gives CDR1 KGHDR, CDR2 SFDVKD. CDR3 length: 13 residues.

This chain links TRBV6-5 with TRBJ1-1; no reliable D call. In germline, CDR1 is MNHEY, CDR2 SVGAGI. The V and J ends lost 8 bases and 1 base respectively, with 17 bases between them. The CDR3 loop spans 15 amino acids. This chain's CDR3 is CASLSFRPKNTEAFF. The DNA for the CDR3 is TGTGCCAGCTTATCCTTTCGACCAAAGAACACTGAAGCTTTCTTT.

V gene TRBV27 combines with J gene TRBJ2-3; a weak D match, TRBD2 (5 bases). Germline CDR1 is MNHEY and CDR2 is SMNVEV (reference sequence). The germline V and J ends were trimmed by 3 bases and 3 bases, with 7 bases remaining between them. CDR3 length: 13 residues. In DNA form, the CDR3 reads TGTGCCAGCAGTTTTACGGGGACAGATACGCAGTATTTT. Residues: CASSFTGTDTQYF.

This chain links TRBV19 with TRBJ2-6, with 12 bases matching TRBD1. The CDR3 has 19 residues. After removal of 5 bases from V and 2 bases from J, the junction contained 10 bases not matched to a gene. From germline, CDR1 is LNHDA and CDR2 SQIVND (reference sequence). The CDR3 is CASSRRGQGASAGANVLTF. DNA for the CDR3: TGTGCCAGTAGTCGTAGGGGACAGGGGGCGTCGGCTGGGGCCAACGTCCTGACTTTC. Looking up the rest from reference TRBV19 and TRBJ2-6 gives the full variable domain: DGGITQSPKYLFRKEGQNVTLSCEQNLNHDAMYWYRQDPGQGLRLIYYSQIVNDFQKGDIAEGYSVSREKKESFPLTVTSAQKNPTAFYLCASSRRGQGASAGANVLTFGAGSRLTVL.

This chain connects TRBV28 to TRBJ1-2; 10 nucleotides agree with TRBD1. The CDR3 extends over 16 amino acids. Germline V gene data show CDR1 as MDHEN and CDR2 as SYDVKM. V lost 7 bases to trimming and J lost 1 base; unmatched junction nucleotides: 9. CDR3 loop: CASILPGQGLNYGYTF. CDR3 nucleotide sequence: TGTGCCAGCATTCTCCCGGGACAGGGGCTTAACTATGGCTACACCTTC.

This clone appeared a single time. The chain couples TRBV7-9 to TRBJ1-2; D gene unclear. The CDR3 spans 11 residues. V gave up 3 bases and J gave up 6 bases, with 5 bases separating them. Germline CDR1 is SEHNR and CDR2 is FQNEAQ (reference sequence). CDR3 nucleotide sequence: TGTGCCAGCAGCTTGATCGATGGCTACACCTTC. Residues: CASSLIDGYTF.

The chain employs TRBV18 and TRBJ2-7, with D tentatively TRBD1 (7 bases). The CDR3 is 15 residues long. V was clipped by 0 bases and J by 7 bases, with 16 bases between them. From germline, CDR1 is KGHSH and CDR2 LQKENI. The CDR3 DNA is TGTGCCAGCTCACCACCGAGCCAGGGGGGCGGAGAGCAGTACTTC. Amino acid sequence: CASSPPSQGGGEQYF.

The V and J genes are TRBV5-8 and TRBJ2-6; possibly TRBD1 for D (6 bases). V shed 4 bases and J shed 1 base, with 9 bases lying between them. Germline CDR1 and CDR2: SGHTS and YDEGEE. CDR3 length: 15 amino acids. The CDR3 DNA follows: TGTGCCAGCAGCCTCAGGGGTTCTGGGGCCAACGTCCTGACTTTC. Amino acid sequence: CASSLRGSGANVLTF.

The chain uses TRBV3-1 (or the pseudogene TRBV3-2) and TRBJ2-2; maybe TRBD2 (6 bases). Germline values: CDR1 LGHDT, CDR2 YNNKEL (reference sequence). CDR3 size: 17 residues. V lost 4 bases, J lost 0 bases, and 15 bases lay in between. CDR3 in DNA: TGTGCCAGCAGCCGATGGCGAGGCGGGGCGAACACCGGGGAGCTGTTTTTT. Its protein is CASSRWRGGANTGELFF.

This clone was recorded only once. CDR3 sequence reads: CATSRGGGQVGNQPQHF. The CDR3 DNA reads TGTGCCACCAGCAGAGGGGGGGGACAGGTAGGAAATCAGCCCCAGCATTTT. The chain has TRBV15 and TRBJ1-5, with 8 positions matching TRBD1. The length of the CDR3 is 17 residues. CDR1 and CDR2 from the germline V gene are LNHNV and YYDKDF (reference sequence). J was trimmed by 4 bases and V by 1 base; bases with no gene match: 9.

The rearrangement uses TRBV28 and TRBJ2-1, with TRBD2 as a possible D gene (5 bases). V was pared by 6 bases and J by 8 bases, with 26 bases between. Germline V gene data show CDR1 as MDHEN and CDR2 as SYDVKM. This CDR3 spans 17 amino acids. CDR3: CASSSIIRDHESDEQFF. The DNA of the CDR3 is TGTGCCAGCAGCTCTATCATCCGGGATCACGAGAGCGATGAGCAGTTCTTC.

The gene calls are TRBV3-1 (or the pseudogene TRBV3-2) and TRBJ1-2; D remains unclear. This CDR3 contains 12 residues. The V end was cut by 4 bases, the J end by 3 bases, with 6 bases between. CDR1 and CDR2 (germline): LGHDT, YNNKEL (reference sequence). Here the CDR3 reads CASSRTDYGYTF. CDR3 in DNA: TGTGCCAGCAGCCGAACGGACTATGGCTACACCTTC.

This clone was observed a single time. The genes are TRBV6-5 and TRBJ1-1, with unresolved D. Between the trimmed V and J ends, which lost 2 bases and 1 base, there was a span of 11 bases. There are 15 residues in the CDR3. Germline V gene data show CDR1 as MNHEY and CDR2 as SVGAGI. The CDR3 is CASSYEGSPNTEAFF. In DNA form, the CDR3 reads TGTGCCAGCAGTTACGAGGGATCGCCGAACACTGAAGCTTTCTTT.